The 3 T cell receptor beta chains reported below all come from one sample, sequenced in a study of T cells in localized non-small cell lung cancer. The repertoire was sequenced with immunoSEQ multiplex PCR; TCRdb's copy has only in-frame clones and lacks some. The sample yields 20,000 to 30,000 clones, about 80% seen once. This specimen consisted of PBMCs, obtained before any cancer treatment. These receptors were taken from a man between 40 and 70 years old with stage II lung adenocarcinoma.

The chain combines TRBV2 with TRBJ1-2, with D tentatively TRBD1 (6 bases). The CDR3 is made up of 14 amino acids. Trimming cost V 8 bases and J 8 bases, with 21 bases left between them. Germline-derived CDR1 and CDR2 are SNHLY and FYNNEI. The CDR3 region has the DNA TGTGCCAGCGGGGGCGACAATAAGGAGACGGGCTACACCTTC. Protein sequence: CASGGDNKETGYTF.

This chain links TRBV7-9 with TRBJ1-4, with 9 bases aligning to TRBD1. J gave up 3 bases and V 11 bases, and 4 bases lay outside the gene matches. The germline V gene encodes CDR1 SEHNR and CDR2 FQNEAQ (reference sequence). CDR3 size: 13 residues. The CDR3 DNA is TGTGCCGGCCGGGACAGGGCTAATGAAAAACTGTTTTTT. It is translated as CAGRDRANEKLFF.

CDR3 protein: CAISESKWEGYTF. CDR3 bases: TGTGCCATCAGTGAGTCAAAGTGGGAGGGCTACACCTTC. The gene calls are TRBV10-3 and TRBJ1-2; no reliable D call. Trimming removed 0 bases at V and 8 bases at J, with 10 bases between. The CDR3 covers 13 residues. Germline V gives CDR1 ENHRY, CDR2 SYGVKD.